The present entry profiles one TCR beta chain with its context. About 33,000 T cell genomes (about 0.2 ug DNA) went into each sorted-subset replicate. TCRdb keeps only in-frame clones here, not all; method: immunoSEQ multiplex PCR. This table has roughly 2.6 million clones, around 90% appearing once. These data belong to a study of shared clonotypes between healthy human individuals. About the research overall: Those who served as donors were two women and a few men between the ages of 18 and 49.

The CDR3 runs 15 residues. Germline lookup yields CDR1 SEHNR and CDR2 FQNEAQ (reference sequence). V lost 3 bases to trimming and J lost 0 bases, with 11 bases between them. The source of this sequence is a man aged 18-30 years in good health. The V and J genes are TRBV7-9 and TRBJ1-2; D gene uncertain. The sequenced sample was naive CD4+ T cells sorted from blood. Indicated subset: CD45RA+ positively selected. CDR3 in amino acids: CASSFDGITNYGYTF. The CDR3 DNA is TGTGCCAGCAGCTTTGACGGGATTACTAACTATGGCTACACCTTC.